The 6 T cell receptor beta chains reported below all come from one sample, sequenced in a study of T cell responses to AZD1222 COVID-19 vaccine. Libraries were prepared by immunoSEQ multiplex PCR; TCRdb keeps only in-frame clonotypes and omits some of them. The sample includes some 96,000 clones, about 88% of them seen just once. The input for sequencing was peripheral blood, taken on day 0 of AZD1222 vaccination. The receptors stem from an adult in good health.

The DNA for the CDR3 is TGTGCCAGCTCACCACAGGGAAGGGCCAATTCACCCCTCCACTTT. Residues: CASSPQGRANSPLHF. The chain combines TRBV18 with TRBJ1-6; no clear D. V was cut by 1 base and J by 7 bases, with 11 bases left in between. This CDR3 has 15 residues. Germline V gene data show CDR1 as KGHSH and CDR2 as LQKENI.

This clone has more than one count but fewer than ten. In the same sample, other DNA sequences code for this CDR3. The DNA of the CDR3 is TGCGCCAGCAGTTCGTCCGGATACGAGCAGTACTTC. Translated: CASSSSGYEQYF. The chain recombines TRBV10-2 with TRBJ2-7; the D is unclear. CDR1 is WSHSY, CDR2 SAAADI, per germline. CDR3 length: 12 amino acids. The V and J ends lost 5 bases and 4 bases respectively, with 9 bases between them.

In this sample, this clone turned up a few times. This specimen includes other DNA sequences encoding the same CDR3. The gene calls are TRBV9 and TRBJ2-5; TRBD2 is a possible D gene (6 bases). This CDR3 is built from 13 residues. The germline V gene encodes CDR1 SGDLS and CDR2 YYNGEE. Trimming took off 0 bases at V and 5 bases at J, with 8 bases between the two ends. The CDR3 bases are TGTGCCAGCAGCGTAGCTCGGGGGGAGACCCAGTACTTC. This codes for CASSVARGETQYF.

The chain is built from TRBV18 and TRBJ1-2, with 9 bases identical to TRBD1. Germline CDR1 reads KGHSH; CDR2 reads LQKENI. The CDR3 sequence is 14 residues long. Losses at the gene ends were 4 bases for V and 3 bases for J; bases not matched to a gene: 3. CDR3 region: CASSLGQGDYGYTF. CDR3 nucleotides: TGTGCCAGCTCACTGGGACAGGGCGACTATGGCTACACCTTC.

With regard to this clone: Sequence at one end of the junction differs from germline and may be a read error. The rearrangement joins TRBV5-1 to TRBJ1-2, with a weak D call TRBD1 (6 bases). The CDR3 is 14 residues long. CDR1 is SGHRS and CDR2 is YFSETQ in the germline V gene. The CDR3 sequence: CASSRTTQGNGHTF. The CDR3 DNA reads as TGCGCCAGCAGCCGCACAACGCAGGGGAATGGCCACACCTTC.

The gene calls are TRBV12-3 or TRBV12-4 and TRBJ1-1; D gene ambiguous. The ends were cut back, 2 bases at V and 4 bases at J, with 8 bases in the middle. The CDR3 is 13 residues long. This CDR3 is CASSLTQSTEAFF. CDR3 coding DNA: TGTGCCAGCAGTTTAACGCAGAGCACTGAAGCTTTCTTT.